This T cell receptor (beta chain) originates from a study of cytomegalovirus exposure and HLA in healthy donors (dated by TCRdb to about 2017). About the study as a whole: According to an earlier analysis of 587 of the donors, some 180 million T cells yielded 90 million to 130 million unique TCR beta sequences and more than 250 Gb of sequence data. Typing coverage differed by locus: A, B, C, DRB1 and DQB1 were typed in about 620-640 donors, DQA1 in 522, DPA1 in 600 to 610, and DPB1 in just under 490. Donor age, sex, ethnicity and CMV serostatus were collected together with the repertoire data. The T cell repertoires of around 730 subjects were profiled by immunosequencing and related to cytomegalovirus serostatus. In an earlier analysis of roughly 540 of the donors, high-throughput TCR beta sequencing was used to judge whether each TCR beta V gene segment behaved as functional or pseudogenic. A later analysis re-analyzed previously published TCR beta repertoires from about 600 donors and added high-resolution HLA genotyping to study TCR occurrence patterns. An early release covering 550 to 650 HLA-typed donors comprised about 290 gigabases of sequencing data and 85 million to 100 million unique TCR sequences. Across 300 to 400 genotyped donors of the cohort, an average of about 240,000 unique TCR beta nucleotide sequences per donor were sequenced, and around 19% of those sequences were non-productive. The study aimed to test whether signatures of past pathogen exposure could be identified by cataloging public T cell receptors. The later analysis used no new phenotypic data to find candidate immune exposures, relying instead on TCR beta sequences and their occurrence across donors. In addition to the first cohort of 650 to 750 subjects, a separate validation cohort of 130 or so different subjects was used. HLA typing included class I and class II loci at four-digit resolution. To predict cytomegalovirus infection status, the study brought together high-throughput TCR immunosequencing, statistical association of individual TCRs with disease status, and machine learning. Of the roughly 400 genotyped donors, approximately 80% fell in the genetic ancestry cluster associated with self-reported Caucasian donors. In a later genetic analysis, genome-wide SNP genotypes for about 55% of the roughly 670 donors were used, and that subset was treated as a discovery cohort. Roughly five DR-DQ haplotypes were handled as single units for association and clustering because linkage in the cohort was strong. All discovery cohort repertoires had been generated on a single sequencing platform. General study outcomes and caveats: Assigning TCR associations to individual alleles was difficult when HLA alleles, especially DR and DQ, strongly co-occurred. A later analysis found that HLA-associated TCR beta chains were more clonally expanded and had lower generation probabilities than equally common non-associated chains. V-gene and J-gene trimming of TCR beta chains was associated with a missense DCLRE1C variant in a later genetic analysis, and the association was replicated in an independent cohort. A few of the identified cytomegalovirus-associated TCR beta chains were confirmed in vitro to be specific for cytomegalovirus antigens. Linkage disequilibrium might explain the correlated functional status among segregating V segments, but an unknown experimental factor could not be ruled out. Most CMV-associated TCR beta chains appeared to be HLA-restricted in a later analysis, and the HLA associations seemed to be driven largely by CMV exposure. According to a later analysis, TCR association rates differed among HLA loci, with DRB1 alleles showing the most associated TCRs and HLA-C alleles showing the fewest. A group of highly shared sequence variants was considered likely to be a technical artifact of the sequencing pipeline. A further reported finding was that TCR beta sequences accurately predicted the HLA-A and HLA-B alleles for most subjects in the first cohort. In both the original and validation cohorts, the classifier was reported to diagnose cytomegalovirus status with high specificity and sensitivity. Because counts were too low, around 18 rarely observed V segments, including chromosome 9 orphons, were left out of the earlier analysis of several hundred of the donors. According to a later analysis, parvovirus B19, influenza, CMV and Epstein-Barr virus appeared linked to several top co-occurrence clusters. Presence/absence analyses assumed roughly uniform sequencing depth across donors, an assumption that may not hold. In this cohort, only TCR beta chains were sequenced, and detectable features were limited by the absence of alpha or paired-chain data. CMV serostatus was the only immune exposure information available for the cohort. Because the 87-base-pair reads could not distinguish some IMGT-functional V segments, including TRBV6-2 and TRBV6-3, those segments were excluded. The authors suggested that the approach could potentially be generalized to other disease states and immunological phenotypes. The study listed 150 to 200 TCR beta chains as associated with cytomegalovirus. In an earlier analysis of fewer than 700 of the donors, most TCR beta V segments appeared in productive rearrangements about 90% or about 30% of the time, broadly matching IMGT annotations. At a false discovery rate of 0.05, a later analysis linked 16,951 TCR beta sequences to specific HLA alleles. Most TCR sequences were seen in very few donors, while some public TCRs were found in many individuals. A later genetic analysis reported fewer N-insertions in productive TCRs among donors in an Asian-associated ancestry cluster than the approximately 670-donor mean. Because HLA typing was unavailable for some donors at each locus, only the typed subset was used in association tests.

Details on this clone: There is no known antigen for this receptor. It has no much larger one-base neighbor in the sample; base qualities were not kept.

The cohort was made up of about 610 healthy bone marrow donors. At the time of sampling, every cohort member was nominally healthy, though immune exposures that went unrecorded were likely present. The donor was CMV seronegative and was included in the group of over 300 seronegative cohort members. Each donor provided a peripheral blood sample, and peripheral blood mononuclear cells were used for TCR beta sequencing. Genomic DNA extraction from the blood cell samples was performed with the Qiagen DNeasy Blood Extraction Kit. The library was made by the immunoSEQ multiplex PCR assay. For the multiplex PCR, a mixture combining 60 forward primers for TCR Vbeta segments and 13 reverse primers for TCR Jbeta segments was used. The CDR3 region of rearranged TCR beta genes was amplified from genomic DNA by a multiplex PCR assay. On the Illumina HiSeq System, the amplified TCR beta libraries were sequenced as 87-base-pair reads. Processing in the source paper ran as follows. A later analysis counted approximately 84 million unique TCR beta chains across the 690 or so repertoires, and around 12 million of these chains were shared by at least two donors. Raw reads were error-corrected and collapsed into unique sequences with a nearest-neighbor algorithm that merged closely related sequences to remove PCR and sequencing errors. CDR3 sequences were aligned to IMGT reference sequences to assign V, D and J gene segments. Each retained sequence needed at least a six-nucleotide match to both a V gene segment and a J gene segment. Rearrangements were classified as productive when the CDR3 lacked stop codons and remained in frame with V and J, and all other rearrangements were classified as non-productive. CDR3 was defined according to IMGT convention as the region running from the second conserved V-encoded cysteine to the conserved J-encoded phenylalanine. Sequences without an unambiguous match to a single V gene segment were excluded from the earlier analysis of several hundred of the donors. An earlier analysis of several hundred of the donors called V segments functional above 56.7% productive rearrangements and segregating when the between-donor standard deviation exceeded 5%. To diagnose cytomegalovirus status from the catalog of TCR beta chain sequences, a statistical classification framework was built. In a later analysis, V and J genes were assigned by comparing TCR nucleotide sequences against IMGT/GENE-DB human TR gene sequences. The TCRdist pipeline was used in a later analysis to assign CDR3 sequences and most-parsimonious VDJ recombination scenarios. In a later analysis, every TCR beta chain was defined by the combination of its CDR3 amino acid sequence and its V-gene family, and reads without a unique V-gene family were dropped. A later analysis removed 592 highly shared, low-generation-probability nucleotide sequences to deal with suspected cross-contamination and a sequencing artifact. In a later analysis, a clonal expansion index for each public chain was calculated from normalized within-repertoire ranks of inferred template counts. A later analysis computed generation probabilities with a VDJ recombination model fitted to out-of-frame rearrangements, and checked the results against IGoR. In a later analysis, hypergeometric tests were used to score TCR-TCR, TCR-HLA and TCR-CMV co-occurrence, with a repertoire-size bias correction applied to TCR pairs. A later analysis estimated false discovery rates by permuting HLA or CMV assignments 20 times. A later analysis grouped co-occurring TCRs with DBSCAN, adding TCRdist sequence similarity when clustering within HLA-allele-positive subsets. For co-occurrence clustering, repertoires with fewer than 30,000 or more than 120,000 public chains were excluded, along with about five repertoires with anomalous nucleotide sharing. What TCRdb holds here is the immuneACCESS table cut down to in-frame rearrangements. Part of the clones is not present; checked against another copy, under half of the missing clones reflect an unresolved V gene, and the others are unexplained. The DNA gave D and trimming, while V, J and clone size come from that table. Recorded for this sample are about 200,000 clones; approximately 79% of them occurred a single time. The ten biggest clones cover 1.8% of the sample.

CDR1 and CDR2 were assigned from the germline V gene as SQVTM and ANQGSEA. Including the terminal cysteine and phenylalanine, the CDR3 comprises 16 residues. Only the CDR3 DNA stays, 48 bases, in frame from base 1. V loses 4 bases, J loses 4 bases, and the germline ends lie 23 bases apart. The rearranged segments are TRBV29-1 and TRBJ2-7; a tentative D call is TRBD2 (6 bases match). The sample was PBMCs. This TCR was sampled from a male donor in good health and CMV-seronegative. The encoded CDR3 is CSVGGVVGAGEYEQYF. DNA sequence: TGCAGCGTTGGGGGGGTAGTCGGGGCCGGGGAATACGAGCAGTACTTC.